These 10 T cell receptor beta chains share one sample of origin, sequenced in a study of vaccination and CD4 T cells after COVID-19. Stated time point: late sampling 161 to 241 days after vaccination in a few convalescent patients. Treatment noted: roughly ten-day PBMC culture with coronavirus spike peptide pools or control peptides (ViraFEST assay). Cultured CD4+ T-cell DNA underwent Oncomine TCR Beta short-read sequencing. Using its own MiXCR run on the PCR reads, TCRdb lists one record per CDR3 protein. The sample contains tens of thousands of distinct CDR3 sequences, around 37% of which appear only once. Their target antigens are unknown. The input for sequencing was CD4+ T cells from blood, cultured in vitro, taken about 7 months after SARS-CoV-2 vaccination. These receptors were taken from a human donor who had recovered from COVID-19.

As for this clonotype: The junction and the germline gene differ at one end; a read error may be behind it. V gene TRBV28 combines with J gene TRBJ2-7; D possibly corresponds to TRBD2 (6 bases). The CDR3 totals 15 residues. Germline V gives CDR1 MDHEN, CDR2 SYDVKM. The CDR3 DNA reads as TGTGCCAGCACCTCCCTAGCGCGGAGCTCCTACGAGCGGTACTTC. Translated: CASTSLARSSYERYF.

The chain employs TRBV7-3 and TRBJ2-7, with 8 bases matching TRBD1. V trimming: 6 bases; J trimming: 3 bases; junction bases outside the gene matches: 4. CDR1 is SGHTA, CDR2 FQGTGA, per germline. This CDR3 has 13 residues. The CDR3 nucleotides read TGTGCCAGCAGGGACAGGGTAGACTACGAGCAGTACTTC. It codes for CASRDRVDYEQYF.

The chain is built from TRBV27 and TRBJ2-1, with unresolved D. The V gene lost 5 bases and the J gene lost 9 bases, with 17 bases spanning the gap. The V gene's germline CDR1 is MNHEY and CDR2 SMNVEV (reference sequence). This CDR3 spans 14 amino acids. CDR3 sequence (DNA): TGTGCCAGCAGTCCTAAATCCCCCCCTAGTGAGCAGTTCTTC. Its protein product is CASSPKSPPSEQFF.

This clonotype was seen only a few times. This chain uses TRBV20-1 with TRBJ2-1, with 9 bases that match TRBD2. The CDR3 sequence is 13 residues long. Trimming cost V 3 bases and J 9 bases; bases outside gene matches: 6. Germline CDR1 DFQATT, CDR2 SNEGSKA (reference sequence). The CDR3 coding sequence is TGCAGTGCTAGGCGGGAGGGCCTCGGTGAGCAGTTCTTC. Protein product: CSARREGLGEQFF.

Only a few counts were recorded for this clonotype. J is TRBJ1-5 and V is TRBV28; D unresolved. In germline, CDR1 is MDHEN, CDR2 SYDVKM. V was clipped by 10 bases and J by 2 bases, with 9 bases between them. This CDR3 contains 12 residues. The CDR3 protein is CAITEGNQPQHF. CDR3 nucleotide sequence: TGTGCCATCACCGAGGGCAATCAGCCCCAGCATTTT.

V gene TRBV24-1 combines with J gene TRBJ2-3; D remains ambiguous. V was clipped by 5 bases and J by 2 bases, with 10 bases between them. Germline assignment: CDR1 KGHDR and CDR2 SFDVKD. CDR3 length equals 14 residues. In DNA, the CDR3 is TGTGCCACCAGTGGTCTAACGGCCACAGATACGCAGTATTTT. This translates into CATSGLTATDTQYF.

The chain combines TRBV7-3 with TRBJ2-5; D might be TRBD2 (5 bases). Germline CDR1 is SGHTA and CDR2 is FQGTGA. The V and J ends lost 1 base and 4 bases respectively, with 13 bases between them. This CDR3 comprises 15 residues. This CDR3 is CASSLSGIGVETQYF. CDR3 in DNA: TGTGCCAGCAGCTTAAGTGGGATCGGGGTAGAGACCCAGTACTTC. The full variable domain, in which reference TRBV7-3 and TRBJ2-5 provide the parts outside the CDR3, is GAGVSQTPSNKVTEKGKYVELRCDPISGHTALYWYRQSLGQGPEFLIYFQGTGAADDSGLPNDRFFAVRPEGSVSTLKIQRTERGDSAVYLCASSLSGIGVETQYFGPGTRLLVL.

This clonotype was observed once. The rearrangement links TRBV24-1 to TRBJ1-2; D is unclear. The CDR3 has 14 residues. CDR1 is KGHDR, CDR2 SFDVKD, per germline. Trimming took off 1 base at V and 5 bases at J, with 10 bases between the two ends. The CDR3: CATSDLGRDYGYTF. The CDR3 bases are TGTGCCACCAGTGATTTAGGGAGGGATTATGGCTACACCTTC.

This clonotype was detected only once. The V call is TRBV19, the J call TRBJ1-6, with D uncertain. V gave up 0 bases and J gave up 8 bases, with 11 bases separating them. CDR3 length equals 15 residues. The germline V gene encodes CDR1 LNHDA and CDR2 SQIVND (reference sequence). The CDR3 spells CASSIDGDTHSPLHF. The DNA for the CDR3 is TGTGCCAGTAGTATAGACGGTGACACACATTCACCCCTCCACTTT.

This clonotype has a handful of counts. The CDR3 loop is CASRPGVGNYGYTF. In nucleotides, the CDR3 is TGTGCCAGCCGACCTGGAGTAGGGAACTATGGCTACACCTTC. The V gene is TRBV27, the J gene TRBJ1-2; D not resolved. From germline, CDR1 is MNHEY and CDR2 SMNVEV (reference sequence). V gave up 8 bases and J gave up 2 bases, with 15 bases separating them. CDR3 size: 14 residues.